A selection of T cell receptor beta chains follows, all from one sample in a study of tumor T cells in aggressive B-cell lymphoma. The repertoire was sequenced with immunoSEQ multiplex PCR; TCRdb's copy has only in-frame clones and lacks some. This sample has around 2,200 clones, with 65% to 85% found just once. The material sequenced was tumor tissue. The receptors stem from an adult with diffuse large B cell lymphoma. Each CDR3 is given with its conserved first and last residue. Fields, in order: D gene, V gene, CDR3 protein. The D gene is left open where the match is weak.

D gene: NA; V gene: TRBV4-1; CDR3 protein: CASSQGLRNEKLFF
D gene: NA; V gene: TRBV7-2; CDR3 protein: CASSLKQGAGNAIYF
D gene: TRBD2; V gene: TRBV4-1; CDR3 protein: CASSQSGAGLAGLQYF
D gene: TRBD2; V gene: TRBV29-1; CDR3 protein: CSVGPPGLAGGPDTQYF
D gene: NA; V gene: TRBV19; CDR3 protein: CASSNAARGAGANVLTF
D gene: NA; V gene: TRBV7-2; CDR3 protein: CASSSERSTIYF
D gene: TRBD1; V gene: TRBV6-5; CDR3 protein: CASRQQGSNQPQHF
D gene: TRBD1; V gene: TRBV6-6; CDR3 protein: CASSSTRQGGDTEAFF
D gene: TRBD1; V gene: TRBV2; CDR3 protein: CASDRAGANVLTF
D gene: TRBD2; V gene: TRBV28; CDR3 protein: CASSLRGLGFEEQFF
D gene: TRBD2; V gene: TRBV2; CDR3 protein: CASSPGTSNEQFF
D gene: TRBD2; V gene: TRBV4-2; CDR3 protein: CASSQGSSSGRLSSYEQYF
D gene: NA; V gene: TRBV29-1; CDR3 protein: CSVEAESNQPQHF
D gene: TRBD1; V gene: TRBV9; CDR3 protein: CASSVTGGADTQYF
D gene: NA; V gene: TRBV29-1; CDR3 protein: CSVRGTLNSPLHF
D gene: TRBD1; V gene: TRBV27; CDR3 protein: CASSPGTGDMQYF
D gene: TRBD1; V gene: TRBV7-9; CDR3 protein: CASSSDRAISNQPQHF
D gene: TRBD2; V gene: TRBV5-1; CDR3 protein: CASSIWTSGSYEQYF
D gene: NA; V gene: TRBV27; CDR3 protein: CASSAQGFNEQFF
D gene: TRBD1; V gene: TRBV2; CDR3 protein: CASSIRTGNNQPQHF
D gene: NA; V gene: TRBV7-2; CDR3 protein: CASSPDSLGTDTQYF
D gene: NA; V gene: TRBV28; CDR3 protein: CASSRSGTNTGELFF
D gene: NA; V gene: TRBV9; CDR3 protein: CASSVATVGRGLGYTF
D gene: NA; V gene: TRBV14; CDR3 protein: CASSARYPSLNTGELFF
D gene: NA; V gene: TRBV28; CDR3 protein: CVSSPGAFF
D gene: TRBD1; V gene: TRBV27; CDR3 protein: CASGRTGLFYGYTF
D gene: NA; V gene: TRBV14; CDR3 protein: CASSPFPGREQFF
D gene: NA; V gene: TRBV28; CDR3 protein: CASSFPGTTTGELFF
D gene: TRBD1; V gene: TRBV19; CDR3 protein: CASSIGQGASYGYTF
D gene: TRBD2; V gene: TRBV9; CDR3 protein: CASSVTSGDYNEQFF
D gene: NA; V gene: TRBV28; CDR3 protein: CASSSQTNEKLFF
D gene: NA; V gene: TRBV18; CDR3 protein: CASSPGQGSNQPQHF
D gene: TRBD2; V gene: TRBV27; CDR3 protein: CASSSTSGPSTDTQYF
D gene: NA; V gene: TRBV30; CDR3 protein: CAWSVLPDEQYF
D gene: NA; V gene: TRBV5-1; CDR3 protein: CASSLRSSGPPTGNIQYF
D gene: TRBD2; V gene: TRBV6-6; CDR3 protein: CASSYPLAGADNEQFF
D gene: TRBD1; V gene: TRBV19; CDR3 protein: CASSWTGGNEKLFF
D gene: NA; V gene: TRBV19; CDR3 protein: CGQSQGDNQPQHF
D gene: NA; V gene: TRBV27; CDR3 protein: CASSLRMPYEQYF
D gene: NA; V gene: TRBV28; CDR3 protein: CASRRQTNTEAFF
D gene: TRBD1; V gene: TRBV28; CDR3 protein: CASSFQGANNGELFF
D gene: TRBD1; V gene: TRBV6-5; CDR3 protein: CASSLRQGWSTEAFF
D gene: TRBD1; V gene: TRBV11-3; CDR3 protein: CASSSDRADGELFF
D gene: TRBD1; V gene: TRBV5-5; CDR3 protein: CASSPGDRGRDTEAFF
D gene: NA; V gene: TRBV6-1; CDR3 protein: CASSEYDGYTF
D gene: NA; V gene: TRBV7-9; CDR3 protein: CASREGSPDTQYF
D gene: NA; V gene: TRBV7-2; CDR3 protein: CASSRDNLREKLFF
D gene: TRBD2; V gene: TRBV11-1; CDR3 protein: CASSLQRATSGRTYTQYF
D gene: NA; V gene: TRBV19; CDR3 protein: CASSMGGTMNTEAFF
D gene: NA; V gene: TRBV28; CDR3 protein: CASSSREGSGNQPQHF
D gene: NA; V gene: TRBV28; CDR3 protein: CASSDPRGEGRQPQHF
D gene: TRBD2; V gene: TRBV4-2; CDR3 protein: CASSQGSSSGRLSSCEQYF
D gene: NA; V gene: TRBV28; CDR3 protein: CASSYKGAGTQYF
D gene: NA; V gene: TRBV14; CDR3 protein: CASSQDGTRSYEQYF
D gene: NA; V gene: TRBV27; CDR3 protein: CASRLQVLSPQHF
D gene: NA; V gene: TRBV9; CDR3 protein: CASSVSGGGIANEKLFF
D gene: TRBD1; V gene: TRBV25-1; CDR3 protein: CASQPPGQGFNSPLHF
D gene: NA; V gene: TRBV5-1; CDR3 protein: CASSLGGASNEQFF
D gene: TRBD1; V gene: TRBV6-6; CDR3 protein: CASRDRQGAGTEAFF